This section outlines one T cell receptor (beta chain) sequence together with its context. Participants came from about two dozen US areas, aged roughly 18 to 95 years. Researchers sorted participants into cohorts using their self-reported clinical history. All exposed participants met a person with COVID-19 within 2 weeks before entering the study. These data come from a study of blood T cell repertoires in COVID-19. Assay: immunoSEQ multiplex PCR; the TCRdb copy retains only in-frame clones and omits some. The table records 350,000 to 500,000 clones, about 88% of them present only once. The TCR originated in a woman aged 18-29 years who had been exposed to COVID-19. The sample taken for sequencing was PBMCs or T cells enriched from blood (not recorded which).

CDR3 region: CASSHKQVNSNQPQHF. CDR3 sequence (DNA): TGTGCCAGCAGCCATAAACAGGTTAATAGCAATCAGCCCCAGCATTTT. This chain links TRBV28 with TRBJ1-5; weak D call: TRBD1 (5 bases). V was clipped by 6 bases and J by 0 bases, with 15 bases between them. Germline CDR1 MDHEN, CDR2 SYDVKM. The CDR3 extends over 16 amino acids.